The TCR beta chain under discussion was sequenced for a study of blood T cell repertoires in COVID-19. Study-wide context: The samples span acute and convalescent COVID-19 from the United States, Italy and Spain. Nucleic acid was either cDNA or gDNA, and it came from T cells, B-cell-depleted T cells, or PBMCs.

The length of the CDR3 is 14 residues. Trimming shortened V by 4 bases and J by 1 base, and 10 bases separated the two germline ends. Germline V gene lookup returns CDR1 MNHEY and CDR2 SMNVEV (reference sequence). Original analysis: Quantification of nucleated cells was approximated via reference gene primer amplification. Here immunoSEQ multiplex PCR was the method, and the copy in TCRdb shows in-frame clones only, minus some. That table furnishes V, J and clone size, whereas the DNA furnished D and trimming. The repertoire holds approximately 74,000 clones, with under 95% as singletons. This clonotype originated in a woman aged 55 to 70 with active COVID-19. This chain links TRBV27 with TRBJ1-2; D is perhaps TRBD1 (5 bases). The sequenced sample consisted of peripheral blood. CDR3: CASSSPGLNYGYTF. DNA of the CDR3: TGTGCCAGCAGTTCGCCGGGACTTAACTATGGCTACACCTTC.